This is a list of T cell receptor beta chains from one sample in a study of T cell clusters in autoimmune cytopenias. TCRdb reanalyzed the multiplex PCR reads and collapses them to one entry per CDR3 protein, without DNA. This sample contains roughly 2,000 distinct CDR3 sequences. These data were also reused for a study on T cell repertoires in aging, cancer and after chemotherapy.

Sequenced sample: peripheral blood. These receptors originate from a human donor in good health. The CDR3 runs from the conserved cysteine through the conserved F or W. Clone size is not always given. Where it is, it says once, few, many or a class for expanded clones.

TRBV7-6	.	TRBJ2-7	CASSLGVGQGAYEQYF
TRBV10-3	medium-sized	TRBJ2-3	CAIAGGLASTDTQYF
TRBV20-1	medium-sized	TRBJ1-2	CSASPGQLLSDGYTF
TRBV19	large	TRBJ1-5	CASSIVNQPQHF
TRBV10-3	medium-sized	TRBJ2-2	CAIRGNTGELFF
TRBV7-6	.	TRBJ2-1	CASRRPGGAVNEQFF
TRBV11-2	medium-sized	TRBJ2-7	CASTLDRDLIEQYF
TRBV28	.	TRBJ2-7	CASLRGQGFDEQYF
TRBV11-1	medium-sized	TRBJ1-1	CASSLRTAGTEAFF
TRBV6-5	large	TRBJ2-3	CASSYRRGGTDTQYF
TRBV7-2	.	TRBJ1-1	CASSRDSRAFF
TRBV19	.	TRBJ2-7	CASSYSREQYF
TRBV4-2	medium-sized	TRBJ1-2	CASSRLLTGANGYTF
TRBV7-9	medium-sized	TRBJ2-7	CASSLVSGVGRYEQYF
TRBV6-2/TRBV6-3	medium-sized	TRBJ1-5	CASSYSEPSSNQPQHF
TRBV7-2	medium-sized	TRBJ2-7	CASSSGTISVDEQYF
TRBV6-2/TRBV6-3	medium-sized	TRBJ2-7	CASSMMGTSGFYEQYF
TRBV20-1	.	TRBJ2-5	CSASLQETQYF
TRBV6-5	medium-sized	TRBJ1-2	CASSYLMGGGPSYGYTF
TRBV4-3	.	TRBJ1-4	CASSQDGRAANEKLFF
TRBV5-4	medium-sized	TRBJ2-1	CASSLAPPGSYNEQFF
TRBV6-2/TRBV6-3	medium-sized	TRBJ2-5	CASSSQGPETQYF
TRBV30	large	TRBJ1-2	CAWSGRDSEYGYTF
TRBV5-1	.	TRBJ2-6	CASSLVPGANVLTF
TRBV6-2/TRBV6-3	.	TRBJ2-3	CASSYGGGADTQYF
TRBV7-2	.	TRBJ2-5	CASSPGTSGRYQETQYF
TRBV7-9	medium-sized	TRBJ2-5	CASSTQGGRETQYF